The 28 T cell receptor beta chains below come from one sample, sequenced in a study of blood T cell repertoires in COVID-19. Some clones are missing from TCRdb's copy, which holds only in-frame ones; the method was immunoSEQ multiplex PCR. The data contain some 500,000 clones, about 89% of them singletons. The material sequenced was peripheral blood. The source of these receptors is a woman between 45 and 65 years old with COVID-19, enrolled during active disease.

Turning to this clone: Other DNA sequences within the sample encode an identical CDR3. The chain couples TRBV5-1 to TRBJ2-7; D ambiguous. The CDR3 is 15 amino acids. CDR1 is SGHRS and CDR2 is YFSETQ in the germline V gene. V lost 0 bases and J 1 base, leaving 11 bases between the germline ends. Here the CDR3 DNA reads TGCGCCAGCAGCTTGGCCGCCGGTTCTTCCTACGAGCAGTACTTC. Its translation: CASSLAAGSSYEQYF.

The chain's CDR3 is CASSQSGLYDTQYF. The CDR3 DNA sequence: TGTGCCAGTAGTCAGTCAGGGCTATACGATACGCAGTATTTT. This rearrangement joins TRBV19 to TRBJ2-3; D possibly corresponds to TRBD1 (5 bases). V lost 5 bases and J 6 bases, leaving 15 bases between the germline ends. Per germline, CDR1 LNHDA and CDR2 SQIVND (reference sequence). This CDR3 has 14 residues. The full variable domain, completed using reference TRBV19 and TRBJ2-3, is DGGITQSPKYLFRKEGQNVTLSCEQNLNHDAMYWYRQDPGQGLRLIYYSQIVNDFQKGDIAEGYSVSREKKESFPLTVTSAQKNPTAFYLCASSQSGLYDTQYFGPGTRLTVL.

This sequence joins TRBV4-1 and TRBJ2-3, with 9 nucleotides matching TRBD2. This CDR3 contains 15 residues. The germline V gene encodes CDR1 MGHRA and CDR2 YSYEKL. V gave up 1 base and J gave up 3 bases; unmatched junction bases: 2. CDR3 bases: TGCGCCAGCAGCCAAGCAGCGGGGGGAACAGATACGCAGTATTTT. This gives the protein CASSQAAGGTDTQYF.

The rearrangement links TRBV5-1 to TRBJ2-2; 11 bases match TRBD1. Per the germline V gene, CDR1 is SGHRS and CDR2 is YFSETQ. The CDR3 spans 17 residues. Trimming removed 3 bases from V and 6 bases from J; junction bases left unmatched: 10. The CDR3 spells CASSWSRDRGAPGELFF. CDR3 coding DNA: TGCGCCAGCAGCTGGTCCCGGGACAGGGGGGCTCCCGGGGAGCTGTTTTTT. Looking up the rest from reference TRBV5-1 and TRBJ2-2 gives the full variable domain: KAGVTQTPRYLIKTRGQQVTLSCSPISGHRSVSWYQQTPGQGLQFLFEYFSETQRNKGNFPGRFSGRQFSNSRSEMNVSTLELGDSALYLCASSWSRDRGAPGELFFGEGSRLTVL.

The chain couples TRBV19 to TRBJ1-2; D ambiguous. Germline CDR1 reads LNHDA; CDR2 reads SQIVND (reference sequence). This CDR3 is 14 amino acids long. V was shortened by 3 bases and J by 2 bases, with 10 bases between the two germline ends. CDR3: CASSIRESNYGYTF. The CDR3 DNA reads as TGTGCCAGTAGTATTCGGGAGTCCAACTATGGCTACACCTTC. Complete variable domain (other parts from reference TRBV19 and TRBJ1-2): DGGITQSPKYLFRKEGQNVTLSCEQNLNHDAMYWYRQDPGQGLRLIYYSQIVNDFQKGDIAEGYSVSREKKESFPLTVTSAQKNPTAFYLCASSIRESNYGYTFGSGTRLTVV.

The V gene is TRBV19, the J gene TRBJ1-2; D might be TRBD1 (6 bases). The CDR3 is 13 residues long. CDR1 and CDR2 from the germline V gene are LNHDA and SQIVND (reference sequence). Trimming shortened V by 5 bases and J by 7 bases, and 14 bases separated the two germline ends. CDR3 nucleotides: TGTGCCAGTAGTCGGCAGGGGCCAGTTGGCTACACCTTC. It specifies CASSRQGPVGYTF. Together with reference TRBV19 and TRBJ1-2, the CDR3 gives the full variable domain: DGGITQSPKYLFRKEGQNVTLSCEQNLNHDAMYWYRQDPGQGLRLIYYSQIVNDFQKGDIAEGYSVSREKKESFPLTVTSAQKNPTAFYLCASSRQGPVGYTFGSGTRLTVV.

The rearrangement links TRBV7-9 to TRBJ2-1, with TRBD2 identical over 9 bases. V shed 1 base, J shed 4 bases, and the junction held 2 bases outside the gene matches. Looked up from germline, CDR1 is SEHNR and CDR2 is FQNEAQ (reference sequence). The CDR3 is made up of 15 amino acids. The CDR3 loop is CASSLVLAGYNEQFF. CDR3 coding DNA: TGTGCCAGCAGCTTAGTTCTAGCGGGGTACAATGAGCAGTTCTTC.

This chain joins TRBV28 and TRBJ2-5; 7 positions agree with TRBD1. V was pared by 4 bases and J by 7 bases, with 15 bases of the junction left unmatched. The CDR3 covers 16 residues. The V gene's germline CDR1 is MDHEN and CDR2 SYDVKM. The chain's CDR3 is CASSSQLGQNRGTQYF. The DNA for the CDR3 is TGTGCCAGCAGTTCCCAACTGGGACAGAATAGGGGGACCCAGTACTTC. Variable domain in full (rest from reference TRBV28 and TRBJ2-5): DVKVTQSSRYLVKRTGEKVFLECVQDMDHENMFWYRQDPGLGLRLIYFSYDVKMKEKGDIPEGYSVSREKKERFSLILESASTNQTSMYLCASSSQLGQNRGTQYFGPGTRLLVL.

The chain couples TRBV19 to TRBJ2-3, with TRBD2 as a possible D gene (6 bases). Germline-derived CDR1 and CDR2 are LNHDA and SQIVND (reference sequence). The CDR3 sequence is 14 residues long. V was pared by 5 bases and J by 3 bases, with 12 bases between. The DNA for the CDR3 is TGTGCCAGTAGTCTGACGGGGGAAACAGATACGCAGTATTTT. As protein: CASSLTGETDTQYF.

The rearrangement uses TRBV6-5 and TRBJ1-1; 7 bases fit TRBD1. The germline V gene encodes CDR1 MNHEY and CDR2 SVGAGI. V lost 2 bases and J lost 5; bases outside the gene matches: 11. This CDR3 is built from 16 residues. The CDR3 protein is CASSYTRAGGRTEAFF. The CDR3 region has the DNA TGTGCCAGCAGTTACACCCGAGCAGGGGGGAGAACTGAAGCTTTCTTT.

In nucleotides, the CDR3 is TGCGCCAGCAGTTTAGGACTAGCGGGGGATACGCAGTATTTT. Protein: CASSLGLAGDTQYF. This chain joins TRBV4-1 and TRBJ2-3, with 12 nucleotides matching TRBD2. CDR3 length equals 14 residues. Germline V CDR1 and CDR2: MGHRA, YSYEKL. Trimming removed 6 bases from V and 6 bases from J; junction bases left unmatched: 4.

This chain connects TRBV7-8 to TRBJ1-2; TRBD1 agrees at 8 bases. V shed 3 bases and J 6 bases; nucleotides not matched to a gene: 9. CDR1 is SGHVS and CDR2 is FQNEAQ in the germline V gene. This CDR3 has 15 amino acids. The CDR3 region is CASSFSNRGINGYTF. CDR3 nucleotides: TGTGCCAGCAGCTTCTCCAACAGGGGGATAAATGGCTACACCTTC.

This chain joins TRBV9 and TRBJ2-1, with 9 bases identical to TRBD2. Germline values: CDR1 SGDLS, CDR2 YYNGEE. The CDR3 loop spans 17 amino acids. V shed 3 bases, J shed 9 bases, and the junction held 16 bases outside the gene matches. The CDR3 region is CASSEEPGLAKVGEQFF. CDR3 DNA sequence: TGTGCCAGCAGCGAGGAGCCGGGACTAGCTAAAGTAGGTGAGCAGTTCTTC.

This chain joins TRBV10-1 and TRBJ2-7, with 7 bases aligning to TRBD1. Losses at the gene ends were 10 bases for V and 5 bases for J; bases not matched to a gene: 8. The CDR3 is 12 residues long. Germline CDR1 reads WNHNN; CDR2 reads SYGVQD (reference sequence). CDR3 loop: CANLDREDEQYF. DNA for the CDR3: TGCGCCAACCTCGACAGGGAAGACGAGCAGTACTTC.

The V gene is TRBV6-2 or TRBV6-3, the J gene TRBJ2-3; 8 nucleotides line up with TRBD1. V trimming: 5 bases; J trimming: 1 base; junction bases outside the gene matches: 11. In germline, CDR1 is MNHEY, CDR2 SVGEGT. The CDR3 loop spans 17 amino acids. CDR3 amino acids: CASSLGKWTGRTDTQYF. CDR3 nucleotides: TGTGCCAGCAGTCTCGGCAAGTGGACAGGGCGCACAGATACGCAGTATTTT.

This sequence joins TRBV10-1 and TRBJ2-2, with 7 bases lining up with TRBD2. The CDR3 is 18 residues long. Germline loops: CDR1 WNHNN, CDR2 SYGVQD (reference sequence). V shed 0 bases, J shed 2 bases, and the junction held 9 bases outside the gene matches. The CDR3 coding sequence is TGCGCCAGCAGTGAGTCTGGGGCCTGGGGACTAAACACCGGGGAGCTGTTTTTT. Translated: CASSESGAWGLNTGELFF.

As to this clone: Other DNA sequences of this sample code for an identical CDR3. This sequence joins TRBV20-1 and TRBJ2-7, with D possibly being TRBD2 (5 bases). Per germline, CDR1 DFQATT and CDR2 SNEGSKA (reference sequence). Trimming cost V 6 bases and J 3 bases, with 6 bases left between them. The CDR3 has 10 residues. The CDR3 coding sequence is TGCAGTGCAGGAGGCTACGAGCAGTACTTC. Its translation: CSAGGYEQYF.

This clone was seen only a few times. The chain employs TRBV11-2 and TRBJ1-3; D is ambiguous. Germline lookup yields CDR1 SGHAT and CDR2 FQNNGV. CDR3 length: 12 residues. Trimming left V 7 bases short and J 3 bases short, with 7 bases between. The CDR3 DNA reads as TGTGCCAGCACGGGAGGTGGAAACACCATATATTTT. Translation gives CASTGGGNTIYF.

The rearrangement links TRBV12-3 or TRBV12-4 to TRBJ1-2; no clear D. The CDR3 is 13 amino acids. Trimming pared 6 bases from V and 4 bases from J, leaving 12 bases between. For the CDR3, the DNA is TGTGCCAGCAGCCCCCCAAGCCCCTATGGCTACACCTTC. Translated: CASSPPSPYGYTF.

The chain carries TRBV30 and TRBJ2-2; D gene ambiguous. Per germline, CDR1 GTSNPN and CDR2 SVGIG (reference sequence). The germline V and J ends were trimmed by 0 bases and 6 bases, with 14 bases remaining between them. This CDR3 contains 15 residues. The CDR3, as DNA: TGTGCCTGGAGTGTACGGTCTACTAAACCCGGGGAGCTGTTTTTT. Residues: CAWSVRSTKPGELFF. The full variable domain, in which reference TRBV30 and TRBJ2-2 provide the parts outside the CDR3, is SQTIHQWPATLVQPVGSPLSLECTVEGTSNPNLYWYRQAAGRGLQLLFYSVGIGQISSEVPQNLSASRPQDRQFILSSKKLLLSDSGFYLCAWSVRSTKPGELFFGEGSRLTVL.

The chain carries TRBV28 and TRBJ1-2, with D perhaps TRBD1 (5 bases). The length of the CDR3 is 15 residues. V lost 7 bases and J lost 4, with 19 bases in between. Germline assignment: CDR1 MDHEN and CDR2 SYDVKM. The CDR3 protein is CASILARAKPYGYTF. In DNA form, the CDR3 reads TGTGCCAGCATCCTCGCCAGGGCCAAACCCTATGGCTACACCTTC.

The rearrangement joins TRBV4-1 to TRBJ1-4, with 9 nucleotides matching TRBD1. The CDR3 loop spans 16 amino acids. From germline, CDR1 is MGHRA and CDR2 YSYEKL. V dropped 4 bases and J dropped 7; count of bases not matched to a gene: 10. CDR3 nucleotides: TGCGCCAGCAGCCGCCTTACAGGGGGCGAGGGTGAAAAACTGTTTTTT. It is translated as CASSRLTGGEGEKLFF.

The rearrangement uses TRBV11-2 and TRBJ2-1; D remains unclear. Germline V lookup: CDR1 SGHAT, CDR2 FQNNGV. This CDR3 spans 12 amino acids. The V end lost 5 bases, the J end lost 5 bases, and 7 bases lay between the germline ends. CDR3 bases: TGTGCCAGCAGCCCCTTTAACAATGAGCAGTTCTTC. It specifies CASSPFNNEQFF.

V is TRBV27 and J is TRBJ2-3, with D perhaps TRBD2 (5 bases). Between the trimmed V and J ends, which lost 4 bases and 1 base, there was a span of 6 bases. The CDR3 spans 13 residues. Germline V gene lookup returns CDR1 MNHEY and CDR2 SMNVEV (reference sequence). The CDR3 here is CASSSRGTDTQYF. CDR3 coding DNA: TGTGCCAGCAGTTCGCGGGGCACAGATACGCAGTATTTT.

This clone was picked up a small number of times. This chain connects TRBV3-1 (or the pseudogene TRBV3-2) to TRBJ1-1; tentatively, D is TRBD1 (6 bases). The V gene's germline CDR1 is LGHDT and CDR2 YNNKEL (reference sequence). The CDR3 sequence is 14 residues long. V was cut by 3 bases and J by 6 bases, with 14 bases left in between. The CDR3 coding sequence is TGTGCCAGCAGCCACCGTCAGGGGACCGCTGAAGCTTTCTTT. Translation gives CASSHRQGTAEAFF.

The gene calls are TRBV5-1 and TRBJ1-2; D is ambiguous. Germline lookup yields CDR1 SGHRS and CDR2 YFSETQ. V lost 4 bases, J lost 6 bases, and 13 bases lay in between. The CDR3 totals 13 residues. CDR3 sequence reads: CASSPRGDHGYTF. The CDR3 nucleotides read TGCGCCAGCAGCCCTCGGGGTGACCATGGCTACACCTTC.

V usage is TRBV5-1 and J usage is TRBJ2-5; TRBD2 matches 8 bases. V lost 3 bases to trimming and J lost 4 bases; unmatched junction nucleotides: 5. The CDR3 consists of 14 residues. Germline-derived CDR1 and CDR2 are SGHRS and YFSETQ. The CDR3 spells CASSSGLAVETQYF. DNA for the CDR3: TGCGCCAGCAGCTCCGGACTAGCTGTAGAGACCCAGTACTTC.

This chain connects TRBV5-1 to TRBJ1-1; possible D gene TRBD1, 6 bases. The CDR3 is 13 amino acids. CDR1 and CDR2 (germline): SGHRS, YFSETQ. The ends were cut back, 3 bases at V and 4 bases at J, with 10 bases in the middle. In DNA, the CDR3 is TGCGCCAGCAGCTGGGACATCCCCACTGAAGCTTTCTTT. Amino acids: CASSWDIPTEAFF.